The 4 T cell receptor beta chains reported below all come from one sample, sequenced in a study of identical twins. TCRdb re-analysed the 5' RACE reads in MiXCR, keeping a single row per CDR3 protein. Altogether around 550,000 distinct CDR3 sequences are present, approximately 16% being singletons, with the ten largest covering 0.44%. These data were likewise used in another study, on yellow fever vaccine responses in identical twins.

The sequencing input was CD4+ T cells sorted from blood. The receptors were gathered from a woman aged 18-29 years in good health.

The V and J genes are TRBV11-3 and TRBJ2-2, with D perhaps TRBD1 (5 bases). Trimming removed 2 bases at V and 7 bases at J, with 8 bases between. CDR3 length: 13 amino acids. The germline gives CDR1 SGHNT, CDR2 YENEEA. CDR3 region: CASSLIGVGELFF. The DNA of the CDR3 is TGTGCCAGCAGCTTAATAGGGGTCGGGGAGCTGTTTTTT.

This clonotype was counted a few times. V is TRBV29-1 and J is TRBJ1-2; D ambiguous. Germline assignment: CDR1 SQVTM and CDR2 ANQGSEA. This CDR3 is built from 12 residues. Trimming took off 4 bases at V and 3 bases at J, with 9 bases between the two ends. Here the CDR3 reads CSVVRGDYGYTF. The CDR3 bases are TGCAGCGTTGTCCGGGGTGACTATGGCTACACCTTC.

This clonotype has ten or more counts. The rearrangement uses TRBV10-2 and TRBJ1-2; no reliable D call. The V end lost 2 bases, the J end lost 5 bases, and 6 bases lay between the germline ends. CDR1 and CDR2 from the germline V gene are WSHSY and SAAADI. The CDR3 length is 12 residues. The CDR3 region is CASSEGDYGYTF. The DNA of the CDR3 is TGCGCCAGCAGTGAGGGAGATTATGGCTACACCTTC.

The table lists this clonotype with a few counts. This sequence joins TRBV5-5 and TRBJ1-1, with D unresolved. The germline V gene encodes CDR1 SGHKS and CDR2 YYEKEE (reference sequence). V lost 0 bases to trimming and J lost 4 bases, with 7 bases between them. There are 13 residues in the CDR3. In DNA form, the CDR3 reads TGTGCCAGCAGCTTGGTGGGGAGCACTGAAGCTTTCTTT. It encodes CASSLVGSTEAFF.